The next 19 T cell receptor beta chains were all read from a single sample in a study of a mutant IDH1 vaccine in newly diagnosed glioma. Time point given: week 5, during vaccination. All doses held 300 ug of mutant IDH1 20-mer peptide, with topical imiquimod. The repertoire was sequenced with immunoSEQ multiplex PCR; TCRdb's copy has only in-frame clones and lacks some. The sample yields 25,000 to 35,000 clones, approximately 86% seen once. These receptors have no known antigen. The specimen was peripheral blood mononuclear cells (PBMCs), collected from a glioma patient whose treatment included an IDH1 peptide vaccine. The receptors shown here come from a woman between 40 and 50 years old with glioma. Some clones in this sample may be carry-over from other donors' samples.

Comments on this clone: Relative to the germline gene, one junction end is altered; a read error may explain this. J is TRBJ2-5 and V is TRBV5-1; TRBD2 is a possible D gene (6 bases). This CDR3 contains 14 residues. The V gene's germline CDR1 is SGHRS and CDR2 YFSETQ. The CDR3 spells CASRLEGRQETQYF. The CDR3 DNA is TGCGCCAGCAGATTGGAGGGGAGGCAAGAGACCCAGTACTTC.

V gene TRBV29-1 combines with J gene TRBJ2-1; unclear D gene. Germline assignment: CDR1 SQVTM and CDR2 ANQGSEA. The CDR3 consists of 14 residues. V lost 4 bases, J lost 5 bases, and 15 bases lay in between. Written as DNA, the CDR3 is TGCAGCGTTGTCAAGGGATGGGGTAACAATGAGCAGTTCTTC. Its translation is CSVVKGWGNNEQFF.

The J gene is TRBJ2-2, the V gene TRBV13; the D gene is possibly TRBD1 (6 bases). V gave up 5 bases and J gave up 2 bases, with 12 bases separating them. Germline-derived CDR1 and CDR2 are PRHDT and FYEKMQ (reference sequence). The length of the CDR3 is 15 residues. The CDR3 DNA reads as TGTGCCAGCAGCCAGGGGCGAGGCAACACCGGGGAGCTGTTTTTT. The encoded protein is CASSQGRGNTGELFF.

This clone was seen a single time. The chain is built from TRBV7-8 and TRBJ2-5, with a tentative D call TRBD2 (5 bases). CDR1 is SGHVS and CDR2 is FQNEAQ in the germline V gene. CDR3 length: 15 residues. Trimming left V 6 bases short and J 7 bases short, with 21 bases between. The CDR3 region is CASRIETRLRGTQYF. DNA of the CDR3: TGTGCCAGCAGGATCGAAACTAGATTGCGTGGGACCCAGTACTTC.

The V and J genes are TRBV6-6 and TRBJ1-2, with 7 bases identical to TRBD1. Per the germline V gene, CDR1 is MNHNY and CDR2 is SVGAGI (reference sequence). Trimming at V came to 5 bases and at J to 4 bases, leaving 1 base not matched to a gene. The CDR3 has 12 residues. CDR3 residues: CASSDRVYGYTF. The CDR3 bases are TGTGCCAGCAGTGACAGGGTCTATGGCTACACCTTC.

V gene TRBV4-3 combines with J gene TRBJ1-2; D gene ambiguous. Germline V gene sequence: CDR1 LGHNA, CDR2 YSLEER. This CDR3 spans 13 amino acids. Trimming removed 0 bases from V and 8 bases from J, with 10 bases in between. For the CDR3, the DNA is TGCGCCAGCAGCCAAGATTCGGCACGGGGCTACACCTTC. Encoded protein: CASSQDSARGYTF.

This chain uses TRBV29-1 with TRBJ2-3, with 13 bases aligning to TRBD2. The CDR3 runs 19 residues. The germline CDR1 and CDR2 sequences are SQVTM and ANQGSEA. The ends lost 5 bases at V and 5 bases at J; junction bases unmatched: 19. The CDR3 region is CSVRPIPWTSGGSGDTQYF. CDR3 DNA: TGCAGCGTTCGGCCAATCCCTTGGACTAGCGGGGGTTCGGGAGATACGCAGTATTTT.

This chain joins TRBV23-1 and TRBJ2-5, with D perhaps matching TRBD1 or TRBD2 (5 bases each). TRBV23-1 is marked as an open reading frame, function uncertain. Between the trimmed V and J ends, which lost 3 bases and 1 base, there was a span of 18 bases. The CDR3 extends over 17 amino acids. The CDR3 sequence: CASSHNGVGEPQETQYF. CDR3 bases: TGCGCCAGCAGTCATAATGGGGTGGGGGAGCCCCAAGAGACCCAGTACTTC.

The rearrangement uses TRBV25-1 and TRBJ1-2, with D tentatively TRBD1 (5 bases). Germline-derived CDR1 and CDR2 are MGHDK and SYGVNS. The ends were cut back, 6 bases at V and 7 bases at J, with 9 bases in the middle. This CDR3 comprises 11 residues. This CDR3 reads CASSGGVGYTF. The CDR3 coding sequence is TGTGCCAGCAGCGGGGGGGTTGGCTACACCTTC.

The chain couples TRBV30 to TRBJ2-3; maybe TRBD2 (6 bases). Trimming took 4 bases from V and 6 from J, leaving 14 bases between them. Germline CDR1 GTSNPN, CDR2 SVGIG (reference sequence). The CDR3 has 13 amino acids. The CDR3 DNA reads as TGTGCCTGGAAACCGGGGGACGTGGATACGCAGTATTTT. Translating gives CAWKPGDVDTQYF.

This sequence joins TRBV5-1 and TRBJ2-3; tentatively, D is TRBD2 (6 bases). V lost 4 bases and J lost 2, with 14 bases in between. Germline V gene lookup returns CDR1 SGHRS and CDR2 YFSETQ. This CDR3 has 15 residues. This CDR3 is CASSRSEGPTDTQYF. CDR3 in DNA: TGCGCCAGCAGCAGGTCGGAGGGACCCACAGATACGCAGTATTTT.

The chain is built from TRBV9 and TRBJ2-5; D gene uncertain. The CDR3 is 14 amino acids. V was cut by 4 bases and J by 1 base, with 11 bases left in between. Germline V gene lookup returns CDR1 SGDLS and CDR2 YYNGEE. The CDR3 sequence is CASSKAAVQETQYF. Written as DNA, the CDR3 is TGTGCCAGCAGCAAGGCGGCAGTCCAAGAGACCCAGTACTTC.

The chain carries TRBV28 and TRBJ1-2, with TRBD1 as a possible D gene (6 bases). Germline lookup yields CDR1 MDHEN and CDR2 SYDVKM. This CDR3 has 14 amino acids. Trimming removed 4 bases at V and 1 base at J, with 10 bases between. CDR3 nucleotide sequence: TGTGCCAGCAGTTCGACAGGTCGTAACTATGGCTACACCTTC. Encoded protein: CASSSTGRNYGYTF.

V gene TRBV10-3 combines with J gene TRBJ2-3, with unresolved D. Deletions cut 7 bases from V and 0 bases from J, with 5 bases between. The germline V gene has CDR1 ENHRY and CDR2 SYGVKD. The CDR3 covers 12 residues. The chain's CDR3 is CAITGSTDTQYF. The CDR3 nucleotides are TGTGCCATCACGGGTAGCACAGATACGCAGTATTTT.

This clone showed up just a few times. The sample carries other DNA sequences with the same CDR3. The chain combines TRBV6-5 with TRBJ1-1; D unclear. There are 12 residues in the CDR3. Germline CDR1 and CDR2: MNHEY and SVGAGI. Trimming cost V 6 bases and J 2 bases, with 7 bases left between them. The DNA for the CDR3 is TGTGCCAGCAGGCGTTTAAACACTGAAGCTTTCTTT. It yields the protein CASRRLNTEAFF.

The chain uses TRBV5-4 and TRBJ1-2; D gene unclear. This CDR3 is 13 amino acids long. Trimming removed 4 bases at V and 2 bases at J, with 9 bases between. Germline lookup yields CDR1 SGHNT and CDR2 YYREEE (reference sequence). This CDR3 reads CASSREENYGYTF. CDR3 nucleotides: TGTGCCAGCAGCCGGGAAGAGAACTATGGCTACACCTTC.

CDR3 sequence (DNA): TGCGCCAGCAGCTTGGTAGGGGCCGGGGAGCTGTTTTTT. This gives the protein CASSLVGAGELFF. This chain joins TRBV5-1 and TRBJ2-2, with a tentative D call TRBD1 (5 bases). The germline gives CDR1 SGHRS, CDR2 YFSETQ. The germline V and J ends were trimmed by 0 bases and 6 bases, with 6 bases remaining between them. This CDR3 comprises 13 residues.

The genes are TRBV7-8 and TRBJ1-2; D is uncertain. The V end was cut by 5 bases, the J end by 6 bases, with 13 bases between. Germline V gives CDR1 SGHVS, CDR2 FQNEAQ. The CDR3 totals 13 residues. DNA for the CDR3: TGTGCCAGCAGCCTACCTTCCTTACATGGCTACACCTTC. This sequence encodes CASSLPSLHGYTF.

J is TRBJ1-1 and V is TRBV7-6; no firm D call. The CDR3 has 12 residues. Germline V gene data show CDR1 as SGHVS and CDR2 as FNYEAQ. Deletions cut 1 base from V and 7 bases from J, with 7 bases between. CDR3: CASSLGGIEAFF. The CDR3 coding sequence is TGTGCCAGCAGCTTAGGAGGGATTGAAGCTTTCTTT.